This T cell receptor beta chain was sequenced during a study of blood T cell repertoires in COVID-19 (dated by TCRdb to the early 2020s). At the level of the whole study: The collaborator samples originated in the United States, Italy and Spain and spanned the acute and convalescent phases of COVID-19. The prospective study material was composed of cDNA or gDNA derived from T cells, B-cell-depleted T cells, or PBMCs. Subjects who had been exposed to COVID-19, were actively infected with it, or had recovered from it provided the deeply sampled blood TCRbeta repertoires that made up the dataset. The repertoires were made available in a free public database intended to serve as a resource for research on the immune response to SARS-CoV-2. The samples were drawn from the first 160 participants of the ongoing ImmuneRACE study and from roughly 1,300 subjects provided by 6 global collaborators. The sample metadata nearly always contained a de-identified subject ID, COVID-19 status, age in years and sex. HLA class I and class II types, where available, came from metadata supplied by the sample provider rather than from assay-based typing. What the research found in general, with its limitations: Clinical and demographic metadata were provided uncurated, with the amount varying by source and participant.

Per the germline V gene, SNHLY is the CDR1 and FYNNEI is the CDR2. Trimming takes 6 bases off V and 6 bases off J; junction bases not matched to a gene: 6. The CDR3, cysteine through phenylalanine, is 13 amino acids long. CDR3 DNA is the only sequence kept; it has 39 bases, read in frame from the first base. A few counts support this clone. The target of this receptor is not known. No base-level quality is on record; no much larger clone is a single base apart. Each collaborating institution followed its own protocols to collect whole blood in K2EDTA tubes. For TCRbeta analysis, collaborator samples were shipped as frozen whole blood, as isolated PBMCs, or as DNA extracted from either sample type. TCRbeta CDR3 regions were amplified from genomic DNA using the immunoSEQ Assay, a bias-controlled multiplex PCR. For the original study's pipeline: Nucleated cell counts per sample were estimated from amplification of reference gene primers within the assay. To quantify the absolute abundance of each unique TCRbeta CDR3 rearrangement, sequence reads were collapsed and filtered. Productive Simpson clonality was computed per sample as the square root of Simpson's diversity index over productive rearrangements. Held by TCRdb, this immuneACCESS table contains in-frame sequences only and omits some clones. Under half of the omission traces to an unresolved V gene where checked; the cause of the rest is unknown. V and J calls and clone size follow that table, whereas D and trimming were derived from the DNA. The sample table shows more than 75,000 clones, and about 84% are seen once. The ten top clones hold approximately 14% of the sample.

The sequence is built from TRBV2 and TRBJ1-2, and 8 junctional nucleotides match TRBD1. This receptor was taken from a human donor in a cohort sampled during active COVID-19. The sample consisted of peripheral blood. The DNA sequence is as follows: TGTGCCAGCAGGGAACAGGGGGTCGATGGCTACACCTTC. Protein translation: CASREQGVDGYTF.